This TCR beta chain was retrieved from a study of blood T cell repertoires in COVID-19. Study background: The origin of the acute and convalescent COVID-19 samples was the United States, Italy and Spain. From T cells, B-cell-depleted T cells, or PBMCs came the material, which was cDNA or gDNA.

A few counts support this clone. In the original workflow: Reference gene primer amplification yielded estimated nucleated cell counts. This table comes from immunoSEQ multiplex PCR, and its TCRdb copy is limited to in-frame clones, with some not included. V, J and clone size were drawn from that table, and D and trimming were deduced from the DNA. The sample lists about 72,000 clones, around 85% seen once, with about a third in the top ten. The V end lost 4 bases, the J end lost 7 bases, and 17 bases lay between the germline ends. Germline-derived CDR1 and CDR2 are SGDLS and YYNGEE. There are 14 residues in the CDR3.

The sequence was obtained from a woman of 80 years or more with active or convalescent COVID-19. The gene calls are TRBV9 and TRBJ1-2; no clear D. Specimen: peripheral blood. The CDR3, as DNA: TGTGCCAGCAGCAGCTTGGAGGCAGTTCCTGGCTACACCTTC. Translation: CASSSLEAVPGYTF.